The 2 T cell receptor beta chains given below trace back to one sample, sequenced in a study of blood T cell repertoires in COVID-19. The data were produced by immunoSEQ multiplex PCR, yet TCRdb's version contains in-frame clones alone and is incomplete. Among fewer than 100,000 clones, around 88% were seen once, and the ten largest hold less than 8.5%. The sequenced sample was peripheral blood. The receptors shown here come from a man in his sixties with acute or convalescent COVID-19.

The chain couples TRBV19 to TRBJ2-4; D possibly corresponds to TRBD1 (5 bases). V was shortened by 5 bases and J by 0 bases, with 14 bases between the two germline ends. This CDR3 has 16 amino acids. CDR1 is LNHDA and CDR2 is SQIVND in the germline V gene (reference sequence). The CDR3 here is CASSGPTALAKNIQYF. The CDR3 region has the DNA TGTGCCAGTAGTGGCCCGACAGCACTAGCCAAAAACATTCAGTACTTC.

The chain recombines TRBV12-3 or TRBV12-4 with TRBJ1-1; D ambiguous. V lost 4 bases and J lost 3, with 3 bases in between. CDR3 length equals 11 residues. The CDR3 sequence: CASSSYTEAFF. CDR3 nucleotides: TGTGCCAGCAGTTCCTACACTGAAGCTTTCTTT.